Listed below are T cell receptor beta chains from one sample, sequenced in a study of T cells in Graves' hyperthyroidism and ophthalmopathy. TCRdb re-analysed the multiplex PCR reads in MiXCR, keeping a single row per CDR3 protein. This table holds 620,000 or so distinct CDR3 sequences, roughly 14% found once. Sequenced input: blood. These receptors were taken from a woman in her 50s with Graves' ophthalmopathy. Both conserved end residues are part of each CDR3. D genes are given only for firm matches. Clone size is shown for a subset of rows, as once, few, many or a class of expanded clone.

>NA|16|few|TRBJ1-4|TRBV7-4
CASSFMERFSNEKLFF
TGTGCCAGCAGCTTTATGGAAAGGTTCTCTAATGAAAAACTGTTTTTT
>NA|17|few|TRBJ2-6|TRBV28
CASNQISGGAGANVLTF
TGTGCCAGCAATCAGATTTCAGGTGGGGCTGGGGCCAACGTCCTGACTTTC
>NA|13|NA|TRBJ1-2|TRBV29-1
CSVEGRFNYGYTF
TGCAGCGTTGAGGGACGCTTTAACTATGGCTACACCTTC
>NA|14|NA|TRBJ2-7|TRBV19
CASSTMTNTYEQYF
TGTGCCAGTAGTACCATGACAAACACCTACGAGCAGTACTTC
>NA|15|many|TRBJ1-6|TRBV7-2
CASSPPGTRGSPLHF
TGTGCCAGCAGCCCTCCCGGGACGAGGGGTTCACCCCTCCACTTT
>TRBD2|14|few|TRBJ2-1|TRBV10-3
CAISWTSGRDEQFF
TGTGCCATCAGTTGGACTAGCGGGAGGGATGAGCAGTTCTTC
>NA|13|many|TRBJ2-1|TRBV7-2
CASSFLGNDEQFF
TGTGCCAGCAGCTTCCTAGGAAACGATGAGCAGTTCTTC
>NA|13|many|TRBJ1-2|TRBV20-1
CSARDSRSYGYTF
TGCAGTGCTAGAGATTCGCGTTCCTATGGCTACACCTTC
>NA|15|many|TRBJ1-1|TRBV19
CASSTMTGAGTEAFF
TGTGCCAGTAGTACGATGACCGGGGCGGGCACTGAAGCTTTCTTT
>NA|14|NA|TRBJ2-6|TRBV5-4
CASSRESGANVLTF
TGTGCCAGCAGCCGAGAATCTGGGGCCAACGTCCTGACTTTC
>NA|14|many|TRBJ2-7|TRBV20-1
CSAKQMAWDYEQYF
TGCAGTGCTAAGCAGATGGCCTGGGACTACGAGCAGTACTTC
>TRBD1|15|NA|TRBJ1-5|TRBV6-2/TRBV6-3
CASSETQGVGQPQHF
TGTGCCAGCAGTGAAACTCAGGGGGTGGGACAGCCCCAGCATTTT
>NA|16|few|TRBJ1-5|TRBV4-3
CASSQGLSEGNQPQHF
TGCGCCAGCAGCCAAGGACTGAGTGAGGGCAATCAGCCCCAGCATTTT
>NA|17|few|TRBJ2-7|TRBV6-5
CASSYSTRKTSSYEQYF
TGTGCCAGCAGTTACTCTACTAGGAAAACGAGCTCCTACGAGCAGTACTTC
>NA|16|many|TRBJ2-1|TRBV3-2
CASSQECGRAFDEQFF
TGTGCCAGCAGCCAAGAATGCGGGAGGGCCTTCGATGAGCAGTTCTTC
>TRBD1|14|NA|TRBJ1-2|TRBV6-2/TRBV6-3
CASSSRDRGDGYTF
TGTGCCAGCAGTTCCAGGGACAGGGGAGATGGCTACACCTTC
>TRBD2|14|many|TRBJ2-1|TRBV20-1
CSAIGLALYNEQFF
TGCAGTGCTATCGGACTAGCGTTGTACAATGAGCAGTTCTTC
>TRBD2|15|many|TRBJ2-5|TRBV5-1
CASSLVLAGEETQYF
TGCGCCAGCAGCTTGGTTTTAGCGGGAGAAGAGACCCAGTACTTC
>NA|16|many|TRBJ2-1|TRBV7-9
CASSPDRGNSYNEQFF
TGTGCCAGCAGCCCCGACCGGGGTAACTCCTACAATGAGCAGTTCTTC
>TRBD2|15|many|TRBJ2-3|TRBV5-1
CASSSGLAGVDTQYF
TGCGCCAGCAGCTCGGGACTAGCGGGAGTAGATACGCAGTATTTT
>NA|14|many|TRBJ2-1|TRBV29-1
CSVSPQAADNEQFF
TGCAGCGTATCTCCCCAAGCAGCAGACAATGAGCAGTTCTTC
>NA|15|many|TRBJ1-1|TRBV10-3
CAISEFRAMNTEAFF
TGTGCCATCAGTGAGTTCCGGGCAATGAACACTGAAGCTTTCTTT
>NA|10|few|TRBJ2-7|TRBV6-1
CATKSDEQYF
TGTGCCACCAAATCTGACGAGCAGTACTTC
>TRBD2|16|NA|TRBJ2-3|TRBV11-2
CASSALAGGRPDTQYF
TGTGCCAGCAGCGCACTAGCGGGAGGTCGGCCAGATACGCAGTATTTT
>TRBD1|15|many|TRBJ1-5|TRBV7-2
CASSLGGQGWQPQHF
TGTGCCAGCAGCCTTGGGGGACAGGGCTGGCAGCCCCAGCATTTT
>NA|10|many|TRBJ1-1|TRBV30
CASPNTEAFF
TGTGCCAGCCCGAACACTGAAGCTTTCTTT
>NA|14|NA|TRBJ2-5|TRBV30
CAWSAGTVQETQYF
TGTGCCTGGAGCGCTGGGACGGTACAAGAGACCCAGTACTTC
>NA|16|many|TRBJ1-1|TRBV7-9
CASSSRQAVKNTEAFF
TGTGCCAGCAGCTCTCGCCAGGCCGTTAAGAACACTGAAGCTTTCTTT
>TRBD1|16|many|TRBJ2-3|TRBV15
CATTNASGQGRDTQYF
TGTGCCACCACTAACGCGAGTGGACAGGGAAGGGATACGCAGTATTTT
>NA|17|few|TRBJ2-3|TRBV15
CATSRDRAGTSTDTQYF
TGTGCCACCAGCAGAGATCGTGCGGGGACAAGCACAGATACGCAGTATTTT
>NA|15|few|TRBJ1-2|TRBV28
CASSFKSGGNYGYTF
TGTGCCAGCAGTTTTAAGTCGGGGGGTAACTATGGCTACACCTTC
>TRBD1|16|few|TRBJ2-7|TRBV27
CASSSPTGLYYYEQYF
TGTGCCAGCAGTTCCCCGACAGGGCTCTACTACTACGAGCAGTACTTC
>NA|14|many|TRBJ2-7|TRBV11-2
CASSLAQGGHEQYF
TGTGCCAGCAGCTTAGCCCAGGGGGGACACGAGCAGTACTTC
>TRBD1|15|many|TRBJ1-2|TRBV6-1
CASSEDRRTNYGYTF
TGTGCCAGCAGTGAGGACAGGAGGACTAACTATGGCTACACCTTC
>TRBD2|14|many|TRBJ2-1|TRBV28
CASRAGGNYNEQFF
TGTGCCAGCAGGGCGGGAGGGAACTACAATGAGCAGTTCTTC
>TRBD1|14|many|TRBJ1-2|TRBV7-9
CASSADRASRGYTF
TGTGCCAGCAGCGCGGACAGGGCCAGCCGTGGCTACACCTTC
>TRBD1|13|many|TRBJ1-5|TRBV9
CASSVGQNQPQHF
TGTGCCAGCAGCGTGGGACAGAATCAGCCCCAGCATTTT
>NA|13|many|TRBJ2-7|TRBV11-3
CASSLRADYEQYF
TGTGCCAGCAGCTTACGAGCGGACTACGAGCAGTACTTC
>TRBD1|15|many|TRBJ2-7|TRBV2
CASRAGTGTRREQYF
TGTGCCAGCAGAGCCGGGACAGGGACCCGCCGGGAGCAGTACTTC
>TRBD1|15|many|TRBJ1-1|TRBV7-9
CASSGETGAYTEAFF
TGTGCCAGCAGCGGAGAGACAGGGGCGTACACTGAAGCTTTCTTT
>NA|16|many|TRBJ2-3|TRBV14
CASSQDSWSGTDTQYF
TGTGCCAGCAGCCAAGATTCGTGGAGCGGCACAGATACGCAGTATTTT
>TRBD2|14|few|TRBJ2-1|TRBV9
CASSVAREGREQFF
TGTGCCAGCAGCGTAGCTCGGGAGGGCCGAGAGCAGTTCTTC
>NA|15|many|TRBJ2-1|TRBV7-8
CASSWGSGVGDEQFF
TGTGCCAGCAGCTGGGGTAGCGGTGTGGGCGATGAGCAGTTCTTC
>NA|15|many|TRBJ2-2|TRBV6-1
CASRPGTMNTGELFF
TGTGCCAGCAGGCCCGGGACGATGAACACCGGGGAGCTGTTTTTT